A single sample gave rise to the 4 T cell receptor beta chains below, sequenced in a study of T cells in Graves' hyperthyroidism and ophthalmopathy. The CDR3 regions of TCR beta were amplified from RNA transcripts. The TCR CDR3 was amplified in a first-round RT-PCR using the HTBI primer set. One entry per CDR3 protein, called by TCRdb with MiXCR from the multiplex PCR reads. Of about 640,000 distinct CDR3 sequences listed, under 25% are singletons. The sample comprised blood. Receptors originate from a man in his thirties or forties with Graves' ophthalmopathy.

The J gene is TRBJ2-7, the V gene TRBV4-3; D is possibly TRBD1 or TRBD2 (5 bases each). CDR1 LGHNA and CDR2 YSLEER come from the germline V gene. Trimming removed 0 bases from V and 4 bases from J, with 7 bases in between. The CDR3 extends over 13 amino acids. The CDR3 protein is CASSQDGGYEQYF. DNA of the CDR3: TGCGCCAGCAGCCAAGATGGGGGTTACGAGCAGTACTTC.

This clonotype was detected ten times or more. V and J are TRBV7-2 and TRBJ2-7; D unclear. V lost 2 bases to trimming and J lost 2 bases, with 10 bases between them. The CDR3 contains 14 residues. Germline assignment: CDR1 SGHTA and CDR2 FQGNSA. The CDR3 nucleotides are TGTGCCAGCAGCTTATCGGTGATTACCTACGAGCAGTACTTC. Encoded protein: CASSLSVITYEQYF.

This clonotype was detected many times. The chain carries TRBV28 and TRBJ2-1, with 7 bases lining up with TRBD2. With V trimmed by 10 bases and J by 5 bases, 11 bases remained unmatched. This CDR3 contains 14 residues. Looked up from germline, CDR1 is MDHEN and CDR2 is SYDVKM. For the CDR3, the DNA is TGTGCCACCCAAAGCGGGACTCCCAACAATGAGCAGTTCTTC. Its protein product is CATQSGTPNNEQFF.

The chain carries TRBV9 and TRBJ2-7; D gene uncertain. The CDR3 spans 15 residues. V was shortened by 2 bases and J by 3 bases, with 15 bases between the two germline ends. The germline CDR1 and CDR2 sequences are SGDLS and YYNGEE. CDR3 in amino acids: CASSVGPGLNYEQYF. Written as DNA, the CDR3 is TGTGCCAGCAGCGTGGGCCCGGGCCTCAACTACGAGCAGTACTTC. Supplemented by reference TRBV9 and TRBJ2-7, the full variable domain reads DSGVTQTPKHLITATGQRVTLRCSPRSGDLSVYWYQQSLDQGLQFLIQYYNGEERAKGNILERFSAQQFPDLHSELNLSSLELGDSALYFCASSVGPGLNYEQYFGPGTRLTVT.